These 21 T cell receptor beta chains were all obtained from the same sample, sequenced in a study of T cell repertoires in cytomegalovirus infection. From the reads, TCRdb called clonotypes with MiXCR, one entry per CDR3 protein. The sample yields 300,000 or so distinct CDR3 sequences, around 9.1% seen once. Sequencing used PBMCs. The receptors derive from a human donor in good health (CMV status not recorded). Some clones in this sample may be carry-over from other donors' samples.

V is TRBV20-1 and J is TRBJ1-5; maybe TRBD1 (5 bases). CDR1 is DFQATT, CDR2 SNEGSKA, per germline (reference sequence). CDR3 length equals 16 residues. Trimming shortened V by 1 base and J by 0 bases, and 13 bases separated the two germline ends. The CDR3 loop reads CSARASGATSNQPQHF. In DNA, the CDR3 is TGCAGTGCTAGAGCGAGCGGGGCTACTAGCAATCAGCCCCAGCATTTT.

This clonotype came up many times. The J gene is TRBJ2-1, the V gene TRBV27; D ambiguous. V was shortened by 1 base and J by 8 bases, with 12 bases between the two germline ends. The CDR3 contains 14 residues. Germline V gene sequence: CDR1 MNHEY, CDR2 SMNVEV (reference sequence). CDR3 residues: CASSLYSSVDEQFF. CDR3 DNA sequence: TGTGCCAGCAGTTTATACTCCAGCGTCGATGAGCAGTTCTTC.

This clonotype was picked up many times. The chain is built from TRBV6-1 and TRBJ2-2; D is uncertain. CDR1 and CDR2 from the germline V gene are MNHNS and SASEGT. The CDR3 has 13 amino acids. Trimming left V 6 bases short and J 4 bases short, with 9 bases between. The CDR3 reads CASRSRSTGELFF. CDR3 DNA sequence: TGTGCCAGCAGGAGCCGATCCACCGGGGAGCTGTTTTTT.

This clonotype was seen many times. At one end the junction does not follow the germline gene, possibly because of a read error. The CDR3 here is CASSLSPPGFEQFF. The CDR3 DNA follows: TGTGCTAGCAGCTTAAGTCCCCCCGGTTTTGAGCAGTTCTTC. The chain employs TRBV7-7 and TRBJ2-1; D unclear. The CDR3 sequence is 14 residues long. Germline values: CDR1 SSHAT, CDR2 FNYEAQ (reference sequence).

Many counts were recorded for this clonotype. The chain carries TRBV7-9 and TRBJ2-7; 8 bases agree with TRBD1. There are 14 residues in the CDR3. Unmatched junction bases numbered 9, after V lost 5 bases and J lost 6 bases. The germline CDR1 and CDR2 sequences are SEHNR and FQNEAQ (reference sequence). The CDR3, as DNA: TGTGCCAGCAGCGATAGCCTAACAGGGGGCGAGCAGTACTTC. Amino acids: CASSDSLTGGEQYF.

This clonotype has more than one count but fewer than ten. The chain has TRBV4-1 and TRBJ1-5; D perhaps matches TRBD1 (5 bases). This CDR3 is 15 amino acids long. Trimming left V 4 bases short and J 4 bases short, with 14 bases between. The germline V gene has CDR1 MGHRA and CDR2 YSYEKL. The CDR3 DNA sequence: TGCGCCAGCAGCCCTCCCGGGACTTTAAATCAGCCCCAGCATTTT. It yields the protein CASSPPGTLNQPQHF.

This clonotype was counted ten times or more. The V call is TRBV3-1, the J call TRBJ2-2, with 7 bases identical to TRBD1. V shed 5 bases, J shed 4 bases, and the junction held 10 bases outside the gene matches. Looked up from germline, CDR1 is LGHDT and CDR2 is YNNKEL (reference sequence). There are 16 residues in the CDR3. The CDR3 reads CASSVHRGEGTGELFF. The DNA of the CDR3 is TGTGCCAGCAGCGTACACAGGGGAGAGGGCACCGGGGAGCTGTTTTTT.

This clonotype has at least ten counts. This rearrangement joins TRBV7-6 to TRBJ2-5; D possibly matches TRBD1 or TRBD2 (6 bases each). V was pared by 0 bases and J by 5 bases, with 10 bases between. The V gene's germline CDR1 is SGHVS and CDR2 FNYEAQ. The CDR3 is 14 amino acids. CDR3 in amino acids: CASSLAGGVETQYF. The CDR3 nucleotides are TGTGCCAGCAGCTTAGCGGGGGGCGTGGAGACCCAGTACTTC.

On this clonotype: It may be a read error: a sequence one base away is much more abundant. V gene TRBV20-1 combines with J gene TRBJ2-1, with 11 bases lining up with TRBD2. Germline V lookup: CDR1 DFQATT, CDR2 SNEGSKA (reference sequence). V lost 8 bases to trimming and J lost 8 bases; unmatched junction nucleotides: 14. The CDR3 has 15 amino acids. CDR3 DNA: TGCAGTCCTATGCCACTAGCGGGGGATCTCCATGAGCAGTTCTTC. The encoded protein is CSPMPLAGDLHEQFF.

This clonotype was counted many times. The gene calls are TRBV7-8 and TRBJ2-7; D is possibly TRBD2 (7 bases). Germline V gene lookup returns CDR1 SGHVS and CDR2 FQNEAQ. Trimming removed 11 bases from V and 6 bases from J, with 17 bases in between. The CDR3 contains 12 residues. This CDR3 is CAGGDGGPEQYF. CDR3 DNA sequence: TGTGCCGGGGGGGATGGGGGGCCCGAGCAGTACTTC.

V usage is TRBV20-1 and J usage is TRBJ1-2, with D unclear. The CDR3 contains 12 residues. The V and J ends lost 5 bases and 8 bases respectively, with 15 bases between them. Per the germline V gene, CDR1 is DFQATT and CDR2 is SNEGSKA (reference sequence). This CDR3 is CSAPPGIPGYTF. CDR3 nucleotides: TGCAGTGCTCCCCCCGGGATCCCGGGCTACACCTTC.

Ten or more counts support this clonotype. V is TRBV6-2 or TRBV6-3 and J is TRBJ1-2, with 10 bases that match TRBD1. The CDR3 is 13 residues long. From germline, CDR1 is MNHEY and CDR2 SVGEGT. The trim removed 5 bases at V and 6 bases at J, leaving 3 bases unmatched. Written as DNA, the CDR3 is TGTGCCAGCAGTCGGGACAGGGGCAATGGCTACACCTTC. Translated: CASSRDRGNGYTF.

This clonotype was detected many times. The chain links TRBV7-2 to TRBJ1-5, with D uncertain. Germline V gene data show CDR1 as SGHTA and CDR2 as FQGNSA. V was cut by 6 bases and J by 0 bases, with 9 bases left in between. This CDR3 comprises 14 residues. The CDR3 nucleotides are TGTGCCAGCAGTCAACCTTATAGCAATCAGCCCCAGCATTTT. It translates to CASSQPYSNQPQHF.

This clonotype has more than one count but fewer than ten. The V and J genes are TRBV18 and TRBJ2-7, with D perhaps matching TRBD1 (6 bases). V was shortened by 3 bases and J by 0 bases, with 12 bases between the two germline ends. The CDR3 length is 15 residues. CDR1 is KGHSH, CDR2 LQKENI, per germline. CDR3 nucleotides: TGTGCCAGCTCACCGAGCGCAGGGGCCTCCTACGAGCAGTACTTC. Encoded protein: CASSPSAGASYEQYF.

Ten or more counts support this clonotype. The chain employs TRBV7-2 and TRBJ1-2, with a tentative D call TRBD1 (5 bases). Germline loops: CDR1 SGHTA, CDR2 FQGNSA. V dropped 5 bases and J dropped 6 bases, with 13 bases sitting between them. This CDR3 region has 13 residues. CDR3 in amino acids: CASSAPRVNGYTF. In nucleotides, the CDR3 is TGTGCCAGCAGCGCCCCCAGGGTGAATGGCTACACCTTC.

This clonotype was counted ten times or more. The chain recombines TRBV7-6 with TRBJ2-1, with a possible D match to TRBD2 (5 bases). The CDR3 spans 14 residues. Germline assignment: CDR1 SGHVS and CDR2 FNYEAQ. V dropped 3 bases and J dropped 4 bases, with 10 bases sitting between them. Here the CDR3 reads CASSFSEGYNEQFF. As DNA, the CDR3 is TGTGCCAGCAGCTTTTCCGAGGGTTACAATGAGCAGTTCTTC.

There are many counts of this clonotype. The rearrangement links TRBV6-1 to TRBJ2-2; D perhaps matches TRBD2 (6 bases). Germline CDR1 is MNHNS and CDR2 is SASEGT. V was trimmed by 5 bases and J by 0 bases, leaving 7 bases between them. The length of the CDR3 is 14 residues. The CDR3 loop reads CASSWGANTGELFF. The CDR3 DNA is TGTGCCAGCAGTTGGGGGGCGAACACCGGGGAGCTGTTTTTT.

In this sample, this clonotype turned up many times. This chain connects TRBV6-5 to TRBJ1-2, with D unclear. Trimming cost V 8 bases and J 2 bases, with 15 bases left between them. The CDR3 consists of 14 residues. CDR1 is MNHEY, CDR2 SVGAGI, per germline. In nucleotides, the CDR3 is TGTGCCAGCGCGAGGTTCCAAACCAACTATGGCTACACCTTC. Translation: CASARFQTNYGYTF.

J is TRBJ1-5 and V is TRBV25-1; D is perhaps TRBD1 (6 bases). Between the trimmed V and J ends, which lost 3 bases and 1 base, there was a span of 10 bases. The CDR3 sequence is 15 residues long. Germline assignment: CDR1 MGHDK and CDR2 SYGVNS. DNA of the CDR3: TGTGCCAGCAGTGATATAGGGGGAAGCAATCAGCCCCAGCATTTT. Translated, it gives CASSDIGGSNQPQHF.

Many counts were recorded for this clonotype. The chain couples TRBV7-6 to TRBJ1-6; weak D call: TRBD1 (5 bases). CDR1 is SGHVS and CDR2 is FNYEAQ in the germline V gene. With 4 bases removed from V and 0 bases from J, the gap between germline ends came to 22 bases. The CDR3 length is 20 residues. CDR3 protein: CASSSIPQVGDSSYNSPLHF. CDR3 DNA: TGTGCCAGCAGCTCAATCCCGCAGGTCGGCGACAGCTCCTATAATTCACCCCTCCACTTT.

This clonotype was counted ten times or more. The chain links TRBV6-5 to TRBJ2-5; D is possibly TRBD1 or TRBD2 (6 bases each). Trimming removed 0 bases at V and 5 bases at J, with 10 bases between. The CDR3 runs 14 residues. Germline V gives CDR1 MNHEY, CDR2 SVGAGI. CDR3 DNA: TGTGCCAGCAGTTACTCGGGGGGCTATGAGACCCAGTACTTC. Translated: CASSYSGGYETQYF.